This TCR beta chain was identified in a study of siplizumab effects on memory and regulatory T cells (dated by TCRdb to between 2018 and 2021). Describing the broader study: Across 8 or 9 responder-stimulator pairs, paired mixed lymphocyte reactions were conducted with siplizumab at approximately 0.96 ug/mL and without drug. The effect of the anti-CD2 antibody siplizumab on alloreactive T-cell subsets was examined in allogeneic mixed lymphocyte reactions constructed from human PBMCs. What the work shows at the level of the full study, not this receptor alone: In reactions with siplizumab, an average of approximately 69% of mappable alloreactive CD4+ clones were Treg-derived, compared with 25% to 30% in control reactions. Because sequences at frequencies below about 10^-5 were poorly captured, only a minor fraction of alloreactive clones could be mapped back to unstimulated subsets. About 75-96% of proliferating CD4+ or CD8+ clones could not be given a naive or memory phenotype. Whether proliferating Tregs from siplizumab cultures were suppressive was not functionally confirmed. Unstimulated naive T cells appeared to be more diverse than memory T cells, and naive cells seemed to make a substantial contribution to the alloresponse. The cumulative frequency of alloreactive sequences traceable to unstimulated CD4+ memory T cells was significantly reduced by siplizumab.

The method was the immunoSEQ multiplex PCR assay. Approximately 10^5 TCR templates per sample were assayed by the deep sequencing platform. Genomic DNA extracted from sorted T cells was the material used for TCRbeta CDR3 sequencing. The authors' pipeline ran thus. The R programming language was used for the clonal analysis of the TCRbeta CDR3 data. Unstimulated samples were compared with post-reaction CFSE-low samples to define alloreactive CD4+ and CD8+ clones. Alloreactive CD4+ clones were assigned to regulatory or non-regulatory origin by matching sequences to sorted unstimulated Treg and non-Treg repertoires. TCRdb limited this immuneACCESS table to in-frame rearrangements with V and J called. A share of clones is missing; checked studies link under half to unresolved V genes, and the rest is unexplained. The V and J calls and clone size come from that table; D and trimming were worked out from the DNA. The sample table records about 3,400 clones; roughly 50% of these occur just once. Together, the top ten hold under 55% of the sample.

For about 6 days, cells in the mixed lymphocyte reaction were kept in coculture at 37 degrees C. Responder PBMCs were labelled with CFSE, stimulator PBMCs were labelled with Violet Dye, and the two were mixed at a 1:1 ratio. Sorted unstimulated T cells, along with proliferating T cells recovered from mixed lymphocyte reactions, underwent TCRbeta CDR3 sequencing. Fresh whole blood from around 11 HLA-typed healthy donors was used to isolate PBMCs. Proliferating CFSE-low responder T cells were FACS-sorted after the mixed lymphocyte reaction for TCR sequencing. On this clone: Which antigen it targets is not known. Per-base quality was not reported, and no clone a single base away is much larger than it.

The specimen was CFSE-low (dividing) CD8+ T cells sorted from an allogeneic mixed lymphocyte reaction. The TCR comes from a human donor in good health; the cells came from an allogeneic mixed lymphocyte reaction. Some clones in this sample may be carry-over from other donors' samples.

The CDR3 region reads CASSITGLAEAFF. The nucleotide sequence reads TGTGCCAGTAGTATAACAGGTCTTGCTGAAGCTTTCTTT. Here the chain combines TRBV19 and TRBJ1-1; the best D guess is TRBD1, with 5 bases matching. In the germline V gene (reference sequence), CDR1 corresponds to LNHDA and CDR2 to SQIVND. Counted from cysteine to phenylalanine, this CDR3 has 13 amino acids. Left in the record is the CDR3 DNA by itself, 39 bases read in frame from the first base. Between the V and J ends, shortened by 2 bases and 6 bases respectively, the junction contains 10 bases.